This T cell receptor (beta chain) was observed in a study of blood T cell repertoires in COVID-19. Study as a whole: Sites in the United States, Italy and Spain provided acute and convalescent COVID-19 samples. From T cells, B-cell-depleted T cells, or PBMCs came the material, which was cDNA or gDNA.

Authors' processing steps: For nucleated cells, counts were estimated from reference gene primer amplification. Produced via immunoSEQ multiplex PCR; TCRdb's table is partial and in-frame only. V, J and clone size are those of that table, while D and trimming were read from the DNA. The sample carries approximately 150,000 clones, 75% to 85% recorded once. The CDR3 is made up of 14 amino acids. Germline values: CDR1 SGDLS, CDR2 YYNGEE. The germline V and J ends were trimmed by 6 bases and 3 bases, with 15 bases remaining between them. The sequence derives from a man in his sixties with acute or convalescent COVID-19. Sequencing used peripheral blood. The rearrangement joins TRBV9 to TRBJ1-2, with D tentatively TRBD1 (5 bases). CDR3 amino acids: CASTQGNGYYGYTF. The DNA of the CDR3 is TGTGCCAGCACGCAGGGAAACGGGTACTATGGCTACACCTTC.